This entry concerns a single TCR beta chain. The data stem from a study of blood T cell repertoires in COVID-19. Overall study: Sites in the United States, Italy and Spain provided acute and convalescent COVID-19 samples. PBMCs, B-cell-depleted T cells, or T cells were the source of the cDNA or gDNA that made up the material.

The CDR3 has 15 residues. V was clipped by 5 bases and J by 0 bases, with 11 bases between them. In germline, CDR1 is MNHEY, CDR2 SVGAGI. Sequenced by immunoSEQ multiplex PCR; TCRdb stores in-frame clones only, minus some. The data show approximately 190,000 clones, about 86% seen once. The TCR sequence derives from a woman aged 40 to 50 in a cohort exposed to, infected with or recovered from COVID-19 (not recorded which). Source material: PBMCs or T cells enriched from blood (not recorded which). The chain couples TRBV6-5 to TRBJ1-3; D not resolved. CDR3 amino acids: CASSLDTRSGNTIYF. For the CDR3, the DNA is TGTGCCAGCAGTCTCGACACCCGCTCTGGAAACACCATATATTTT.